The clone carrying this T cell receptor (beta chain) was seen only a few times. Generated by immunoSEQ multiplex PCR, the TCRdb table keeps only in-frame clones and is missing some. This table holds around 450,000 clones, more than 85% found once. The data are from a study of blood T cell repertoires in COVID-19. Germline V gene lookup returns CDR1 LNHNV and CDR2 YYDKDF (reference sequence). The CDR3 totals 15 residues. Trimming pared 4 bases from V and 2 bases from J, leaving 12 bases between. This clonotype originated in a woman in her twenties or thirties with acute or convalescent COVID-19. Sequenced sample: peripheral blood. This chain connects TRBV15 to TRBJ1-5; D call uncertain. The CDR3 DNA is TGTGCCACCAGCACCCTATCCGGTGGCAATCAGCCCCAGCATTTT. As protein: CATSTLSGGNQPQHF.